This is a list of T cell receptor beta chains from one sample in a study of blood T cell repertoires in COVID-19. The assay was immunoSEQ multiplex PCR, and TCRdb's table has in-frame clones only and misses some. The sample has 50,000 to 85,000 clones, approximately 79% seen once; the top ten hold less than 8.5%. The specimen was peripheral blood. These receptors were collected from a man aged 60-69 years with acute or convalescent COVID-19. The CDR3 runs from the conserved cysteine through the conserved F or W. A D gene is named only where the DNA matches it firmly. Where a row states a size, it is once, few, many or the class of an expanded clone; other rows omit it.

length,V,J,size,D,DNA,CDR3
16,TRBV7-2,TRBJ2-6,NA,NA,TGTGCCAGCAGCTTACGAACAGGGTCCGGGGCCAACGTCCTGACTTTC,CASSLRTGSGANVLTF
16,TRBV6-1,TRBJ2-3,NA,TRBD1,TGTGCCAGCAGTGAAGTCCCGGGACAGAGCACAGATACGCAGTATTTT,CASSEVPGQSTDTQYF
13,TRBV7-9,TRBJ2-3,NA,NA,TGTGCCAGCAGCTTAGTAGGCACAGATACGCAGTATTTT,CASSLVGTDTQYF
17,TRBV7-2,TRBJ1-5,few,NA,TGTGCCAGCAGCTTACAGGGTAGGGGCCGGATACATCAGCCCCAGCATTTT,CASSLQGRGRIHQPQHF
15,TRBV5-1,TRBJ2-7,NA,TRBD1,TGCGCCAGCAGCTTCAGGGCAGGGGGAAATTACGAGCAGTACTTC,CASSFRAGGNYEQYF
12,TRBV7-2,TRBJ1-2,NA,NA,TGTGCCAGCAGCTCAAACAGAATTGGCTACACCTTC,CASSSNRIGYTF
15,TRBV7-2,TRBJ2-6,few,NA,TGTGCCAGCAGCTCAGGGATCGGGTGGGCCAACGTCCTGACTTTC,CASSSGIGWANVLTF
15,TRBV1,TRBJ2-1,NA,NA,TGCACCAGCAGCCATGCCTGGACAGGGGACAATGAGCAGTTCTTC,CTSSHAWTGDNEQFF
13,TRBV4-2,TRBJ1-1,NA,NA,TGTGCCAGCAGCCTGCACAGGGAAATTGAAGCTTTCTTT,CASSLHREIEAFF
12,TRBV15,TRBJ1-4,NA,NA,TGTGCCACCACCTCTCAGGGGGAAAAACTGTTTTTT,CATTSQGEKLFF
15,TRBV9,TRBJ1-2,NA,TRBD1,TGTGCCAGCAGCGTAGTCCCGACAGGGGGCTATGGCTACACCTTC,CASSVVPTGGYGYTF
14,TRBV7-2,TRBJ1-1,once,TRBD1,TGTGCCAGCAGCGGGGACAGGGAAATTCGGAAAGCTTTCTTT,CASSGDREIRKAFF
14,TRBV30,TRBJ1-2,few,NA,TGTGCCTGGAGTGTCTTCCGAGCTAACTATGGCTACACCTTC,CAWSVFRANYGYTF
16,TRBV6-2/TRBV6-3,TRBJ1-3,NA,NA,TGTGCCAGCAGTTACCTACCAGCGGGGTATGGAAACACCATATATTTT,CASSYLPAGYGNTIYF
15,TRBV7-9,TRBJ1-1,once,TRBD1,TGTGCCAGCAGCGCACAGGGGGGAGCGAACACTGAAGCTTTCTTT,CASSAQGGANTEAFF
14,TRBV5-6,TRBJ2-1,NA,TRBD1,TGTGCCAGCAGCTTGGGGGACAGGTCAGGCGAGCAGTTCTTC,CASSLGDRSGEQFF
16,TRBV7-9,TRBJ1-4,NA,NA,TGTGCCAGCAGCCCCGCCCCCCACCGGGGGAATGAAAAACTGTTTTTT,CASSPAPHRGNEKLFF
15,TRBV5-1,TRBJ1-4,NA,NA,TGCGCCAGCAGCTTGGGGGCCAGCGGTAATGAAAAACTGTTTTTT,CASSLGASGNEKLFF
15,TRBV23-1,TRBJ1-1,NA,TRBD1,TGCGCCAGCAGTCAAAGACAGGGAGCGAACACTGAAGCTTTCTTT,CASSQRQGANTEAFF
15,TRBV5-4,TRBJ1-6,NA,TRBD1,TGTGCCAGCAGCAGGCCGGACAGGGGGAATTCACCCCTCCACTTT,CASSRPDRGNSPLHF
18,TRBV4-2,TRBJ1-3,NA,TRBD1,TGTGCCAGCAGCCAAGATTTTTCAGGGGGGAAGTCTGGAAACACCATATATTTT,CASSQDFSGGKSGNTIYF
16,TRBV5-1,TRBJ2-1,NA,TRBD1,TGCGCCAGCAGCTTGGTGACAGGGAGCTCCTACAATGAGCAGTTCTTC,CASSLVTGSSYNEQFF
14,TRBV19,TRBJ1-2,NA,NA,TGTGCCAGTAGTATAGGGGCAGCGGGAGATGGCTACACCTTC,CASSIGAAGDGYTF
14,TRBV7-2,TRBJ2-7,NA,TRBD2,TGTGCCAGCAGCTCCTCGGGACTACTCCACGAGCAGTACTTC,CASSSSGLLHEQYF
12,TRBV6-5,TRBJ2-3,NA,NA,TGTGCCAGCAGTCCCACTACAGATACGCAGTATTTT,CASSPTTDTQYF
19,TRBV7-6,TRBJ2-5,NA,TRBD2,TGTGCCAGCAGCTTAGGTTTGCTGGGACTAGCGGGCGGCAGGGAGACCCAGTACTTC,CASSLGLLGLAGGRETQYF
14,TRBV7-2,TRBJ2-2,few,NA,TGTGCCAGCAGCCCGGACAGCAACACCGGGGAGCTGTTTTTT,CASSPDSNTGELFF
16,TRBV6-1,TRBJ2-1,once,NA,TGTGCCAGCAGTGAAAGCGTAGGGACACGGGGCAATGAGCAGTTCTTC,CASSESVGTRGNEQFF
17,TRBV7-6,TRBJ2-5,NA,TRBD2,TGTGCCAGCAGCTTAGCACCTAGCGGGGGGGCGCATGAGACCCAGTACTTC,CASSLAPSGGAHETQYF
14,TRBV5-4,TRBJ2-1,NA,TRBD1,TGTGCCAGCAGCAATGTCGGACAGGGGAATGAGCAGTTCTTC,CASSNVGQGNEQFF
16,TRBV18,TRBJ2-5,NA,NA,TGTGCCAGCTCACCACTCCCTCGACAGGGAGGAGAGACCCAGTACTTC,CASSPLPRQGGETQYF
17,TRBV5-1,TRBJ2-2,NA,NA,TGCGCCAGCAGCTTGGCGGGCCAGGGAAGGAACACCGGGGAGCTGTTTTTT,CASSLAGQGRNTGELFF
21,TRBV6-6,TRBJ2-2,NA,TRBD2,TGTGCCAGCAGCCTTTATACCCGCCGGACTAGCGGGTTAGCGAACACCGGGGAGCTGTTTTTT,CASSLYTRRTSGLANTGELFF
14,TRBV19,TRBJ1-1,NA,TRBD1,TGTGCCAGTAGTATACAGGGGGCGTCCACTGAAGCTTTCTTT,CASSIQGASTEAFF
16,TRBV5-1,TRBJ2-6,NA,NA,TGCGCCAGCAGCTTGTCGACAAGTCTCGGGGCCAACGTCCTGACTTTC,CASSLSTSLGANVLTF
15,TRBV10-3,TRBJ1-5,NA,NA,TGTGCCATCAGTGAGAGAACAGATAGCAATCAGCCCCAGCATTTT,CAISERTDSNQPQHF
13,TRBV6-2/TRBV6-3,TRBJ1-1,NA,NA,TGTGCCAGCAGTTACGGCAAGAACACTGAAGCTTTCTTT,CASSYGKNTEAFF
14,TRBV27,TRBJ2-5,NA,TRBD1,TGTGCCAGCAGAGACCGGACAGGAGAAGAGACCCAGTACTTC,CASRDRTGEETQYF
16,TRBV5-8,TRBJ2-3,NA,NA,TGTGCCAGCAGCTTGCGGGCAGGGCTTAGCACAGATACGCAGTATTTT,CASSLRAGLSTDTQYF
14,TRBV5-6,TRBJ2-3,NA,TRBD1,TGTGCCAGCAGCTCGACAGGGGGCACAGATACGCAGTATTTT,CASSSTGGTDTQYF
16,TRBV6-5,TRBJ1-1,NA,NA,TGTGCCAGCAGTTACATCGGCTGGGAGGGCTTCACTGAAGCTTTCTTT,CASSYIGWEGFTEAFF
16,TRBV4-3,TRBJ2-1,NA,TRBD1,TGCGCCAGCAGCCAAGATCGGGGACAGAGGAGGAATGAGCAGTTCTTC,CASSQDRGQRRNEQFF
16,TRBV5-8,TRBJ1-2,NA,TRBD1,TGTGCCAGCAGCTGGCCCGGGACAGGGGTAAACTATGGCTACACCTTC,CASSWPGTGVNYGYTF
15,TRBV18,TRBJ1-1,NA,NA,TGTGCCAGCTCACCACCGGGACAAGCGAACACTGAAGCTTTCTTT,CASSPPGQANTEAFF
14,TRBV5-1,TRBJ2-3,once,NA,TGCGCCAGCAGCTTGGTTAGCGGCGCAGATACGCAGTATTTT,CASSLVSGADTQYF
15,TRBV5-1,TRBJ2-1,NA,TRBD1,TGCGCCAGCAGCTTGGAGGGGGCAACCTACAATGAGCAGTTCTTC,CASSLEGATYNEQFF
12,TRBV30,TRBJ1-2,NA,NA,TGTGCCTGGAGTGTAGGGGCCTATGGCTACACCTTC,CAWSVGAYGYTF
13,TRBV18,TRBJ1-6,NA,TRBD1,TGTGCCAGCCGCGGGACAGTCAATTCACCCCTCCACTTT,CASRGTVNSPLHF
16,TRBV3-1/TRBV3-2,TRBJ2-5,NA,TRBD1,TGTGCCAGCAGCCAAGAAGGGACAGGGGGTCAAGAGACCCAGTACTTC,CASSQEGTGGQETQYF
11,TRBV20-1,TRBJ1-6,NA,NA,TGCAGTGCCCACGTCGGGGGGACCCTCCACTTT,CSAHVGGTLHF
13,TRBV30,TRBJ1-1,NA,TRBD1,TGTGCCTGGAGCCGGGACAGCTTGGCTGAAGCTTTCTTT,CAWSRDSLAEAFF
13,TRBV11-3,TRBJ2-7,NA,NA,TGTGCCAGCAGCGGTTCGGGGAGCTACGAGCAGTACTTC,CASSGSGSYEQYF
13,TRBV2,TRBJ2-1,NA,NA,TGTGCCAGCAGTGAAGCGCGGTCACGTGAGCAGTTCTTC,CASSEARSREQFF
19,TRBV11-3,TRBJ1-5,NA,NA,TGTGCCAGCAGCCCCGGATTTCTTGGGGGCTGGTTGAGCAATCAGCCCCAGCATTTT,CASSPGFLGGWLSNQPQHF
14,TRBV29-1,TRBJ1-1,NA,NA,TGCAGCGTTGATGGGAGGGAGACGGGTACTGAAGCTTTCTTT,CSVDGRETGTEAFF
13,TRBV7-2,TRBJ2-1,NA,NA,TGTGCCAGCAGGTCCAGGGTTTGGAATGAGCAGTTCTTC,CASRSRVWNEQFF
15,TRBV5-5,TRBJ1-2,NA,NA,TGTGCCAGCAGCTTTGGTTCGGGTGTTTTCTATGGCTACACCTTC,CASSFGSGVFYGYTF
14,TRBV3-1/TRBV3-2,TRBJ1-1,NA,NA,TGTGCCAGCAGCCAAGATTGGCAGAACACTGAAGCTTTCTTT,CASSQDWQNTEAFF